This TCR beta chain was sequenced in a study of cytomegalovirus exposure and HLA in healthy donors. The study ran its PCR with 60 Vbeta and 13 Jbeta primers. TCRdb keeps only in-frame clones here, not all; method: immunoSEQ multiplex PCR. This sample has around 140,000 clones, with 70% to 85% found just once. Turning to this clone: Its antigen remains unknown.

Study-level results: Productive status was seen about 87% or about 30% of the time for most TCR beta V segments in an earlier analysis.

Participants comprised healthy donors of bone marrow. CDR1 is SGHDN and CDR2 is FVKESK in the germline V gene. The CDR3 loop spans 14 amino acids. V shed 0 bases and J shed 8 bases, with 13 bases lying between them. The sequence was collected from a woman in her sixties or seventies in good health and CMV-seropositive. The rearrangement links TRBV14 to TRBJ1-2; D possibly corresponds to TRBD1 (6 bases). Sequenced sample: PBMCs. The CDR3 DNA sequence: TGTGCCAGCAGCCAAGATCTCAGGGGCCGAGGCTACACCTTC. Residues: CASSQDLRGRGYTF.